The clone carrying this T cell receptor (beta chain) appeared once. Antigen: not known. In the PCR, 60 Vbeta and 13 Jbeta primers were used. Generated by immunoSEQ multiplex PCR, the TCRdb table keeps only in-frame clones and is missing some. The sample consists of approximately 85,000 clones, roughly 80% of them appearing once. The CDR3 has 17 residues. The trim removed 0 bases at V and 0 bases at J, leaving 3 bases unmatched. Germline CDR1 is SGDLS and CDR2 is YYNGEE. The sample is drawn from a study of cytomegalovirus exposure and HLA in healthy donors. Findings and caveats of the study: Highly shared variants forming one cluster were likely a sequencing artifact.

The sequence derives from a woman in her fifties or sixties in good health and CMV-seropositive. Sequencing was performed on PBMCs. The J gene is TRBJ2-2, the V gene TRBV9; 9 nucleotides line up with TRBD2. The CDR3 DNA is TGTGCCAGCAGCGTAGCTAGCGGGGCCACGAACACCGGGGAGCTGTTTTTT. Translation gives CASSVASGATNTGELFF.